The 17 T cell receptor beta chains below come from one sample, sequenced in a study of T cells in women clearing cervical HPV infection. Profiled with immunoSEQ multiplex PCR; TCRdb holds only in-frame clones, not every one. The table for this sample gives some 33,000 clones. Input material: blood buffy coat. The receptors here all came from a woman between 18 and 70 years old with a cervical HPV16 infection that either progressed to CIN3+ or cleared (not recorded which).

Remarks on this clone: The read halts 3 residues ahead of the CDR3 end, with the missing end drawn from the germline J gene. This chain uses TRBV20-1 with TRBJ1-2; perhaps TRBD1 as D (5 bases). The V gene lost 6 bases and the J gene lost 2 bases, with 10 bases spanning the gap. The CDR3 is made up of 12 amino acids. In germline, CDR1 is DFQATT, CDR2 SNEGSKA (reference sequence). CDR3 DNA (partial): TGCAGTGCGCCGGGGGGGAACTATGGC. Its protein is CSAPGGNYG. The whole CDR3 region reads CSAPGGNYGYTF.

Of note for this clone: Read coverage stops 3 residues before the CDR3 terminus; the germline J gene supplies the remainder. The chain combines TRBV30 with TRBJ2-1; no clear D. This CDR3 has 14 residues. Germline CDR1 reads GTSNPN; CDR2 reads SVGIG (reference sequence). Trimming removed 3 bases at V and 3 bases at J, with 12 bases between. The part of the CDR3 DNA that was read is TGTGCCTGGAGCGCTGGTAGTGGCTACAATGAG. Amino acids: CAWSAGSGYNE. The full CDR3 is CAWSAGSGYNEQFF.

CDR3 amino acids: CASSQSRPGTGSTDTQYF. The CDR3 bases that were read are TGCGCCAGCAGTCAATCGAGGCCAGGGACAGGAAGCACAGATACG. The V gene is TRBV23-1, the J gene TRBJ2-3; 8 bases agree with TRBD1. Read data end 3 residues before the CDR3 end; the end is taken from the germline J gene. TRBV23-1 is an ORF, and what it does is uncertain. The ends lost 0 bases at V and 0 bases at J; junction bases unmatched: 8. The CDR3 length is 18 residues.

A word on this clone: The read ends 3 residues early relative to the CDR3; the germline J gene fills the gap. This chain connects TRBV30 to TRBJ1-1; possibly TRBD1 for D (6 bases). This CDR3 comprises 15 residues. Trimming pared 1 base from V and 1 base from J, leaving 13 bases between. The germline V gene encodes CDR1 GTSNPN and CDR2 SVGIG (reference sequence). Incomplete CDR3 DNA: TGTGCCTGGAGTGCCAGGGGAAGGGGGAACACTGAA. It specifies CAWSARGRGNTE. In full, the CDR3 is CAWSARGRGNTEAFF.

As for this clone: The read terminates 3 residues before the CDR3 end, so the remaining end is supplied by the germline J gene. The chain couples TRBV19 to TRBJ1-2; 7 bases are a match to TRBD1. The CDR3 runs to 15 residues. J lost 1 base, V lost 7 bases, and 9 bases had no gene match. Germline lookup yields CDR1 LNHDA and CDR2 SQIVND (reference sequence). The sequenced part of the CDR3 DNA is TGTGCCAGTACCTATTGGGACAGCTATAACTATGGC. Translating gives CASTYWDSYNYG. The whole CDR3 sequence reads CASTYWDSYNYGYTF.

Partial CDR3 DNA: TGTGCCAGCAGCTTAGGAGCGGGGTTCACAGATACG. Encoded protein: CASSLGAGFTDT. The entire CDR3 reads CASSLGAGFTDTQYF. V usage is TRBV7-2 and J usage is TRBJ2-3; 7 bases align to TRBD2. Sequencing ends 3 residues short of the CDR3 end; the germline J gene provides the rest. The junction had 3 bases not matched to a gene; V was cut back by 1 base and J by 2 bases. Germline V CDR1 and CDR2: SGHTA, FQGNSA. The CDR3 has 15 amino acids.

Details on this clone: Sequencing ends 3 residues short of the CDR3 end; the germline J gene provides the rest. V gene TRBV19 combines with J gene TRBJ2-7, with 7 positions matching TRBD1. The CDR3 totals 12 residues. J gave up 0 bases and V 10 bases, and 3 bases lay outside the gene matches. From germline, CDR1 is LNHDA and CDR2 SQIVND (reference sequence). The CDR3 sequence is CATRQGSYEQYF. The part of the CDR3 DNA that was read is TGTGCCACAAGACAGGGCTCCTACGAG.

The CDR3 here is CASSDRPRGTSPLHF. CDR3 DNA, as far as it was read: TGTGCCAGTAGTGACCGGCCCCGCGGTACTTCACCC. The chain links TRBV19 to TRBJ1-6; D uncertain. Read coverage stops 3 residues before the CDR3 terminus; the germline J gene supplies the remainder. V gave up 5 bases and J gave up 9 bases, with 17 bases separating them. The CDR3 runs 15 residues. CDR1 is LNHDA and CDR2 is SQIVND in the germline V gene (reference sequence). Full variable domain (remainder filled in from reference TRBV19 and TRBJ1-6): DGGITQSPKYLFRKEGQNVTLSCEQNLNHDAMYWYRQDPGQGLRLIYYSQIVNDFQKGDIAEGYSVSREKKESFPLTVTSAQKNPTAFYLCASSDRPRGTSPLHFGNGTRLTVT.

About this clone itself: The read falls 3 residues short of the CDR3 end, and the missing part is taken from the germline J gene. The chain uses TRBV27 and TRBJ1-1; 9 bases are a match to TRBD1. The V segment lost 5 bases and the J segment 4 bases; nucleotides outside the gene matches: 11. The CDR3 contains 16 residues. Germline loops: CDR1 MNHEY, CDR2 SMNVEV (reference sequence). Here the CDR3 reads CASSPRTGAASTEAFF. Incomplete CDR3 DNA: TGTGCCAGCAGTCCCAGGACAGGGGCGGCGAGCACTGAA.

The covered CDR3 bases are TGTGCCAGCAGTCAGACAGGGAAGGATTCACCC. Amino acids: CASSQTGKDSP. The entire CDR3 protein reads CASSQTGKDSPLHF. The V and J genes are TRBV12-3 or TRBV12-4 and TRBJ1-6; 7 bases align to TRBD1. Read coverage stops 3 residues before the CDR3 terminus; the germline J gene supplies the remainder. J gave up 8 bases and V 5 bases, and 6 bases lay outside the gene matches. The CDR3 is 14 residues long.

Details on this clone: Sequencing ends 3 residues short of the CDR3 end; the germline J gene provides the rest. The V and J genes are TRBV20-1 and TRBJ2-1, with D perhaps TRBD2 (6 bases). The V and J ends lost 1 base and 1 base respectively, with 14 bases between them. This CDR3 is built from 16 residues. Germline V lookup: CDR1 DFQATT, CDR2 SNEGSKA (reference sequence). CDR3 bases read: TGCAGTGCTAGAGTCGGTAGCGGTGATTCCTACAATGAG. Its translation: CSARVGSGDSYNE. The entire CDR3 is CSARVGSGDSYNEQFF.

Turning to this clone: The read ends 3 residues before the CDR3 terminus; that terminus is restored from the germline J gene. The V call is TRBV10-3, the J call TRBJ2-3, with D unresolved. The CDR3 contains 13 residues. The V and J ends lost 7 bases and 2 bases respectively, with 10 bases between them. Germline V gives CDR1 ENHRY, CDR2 SYGVKD. The covered CDR3 bases are TGTGCCATCACGTCCAGCGTCACAGATACG. As protein: CAITSSVTDT. The CDR3 in its entirety is CAITSSVTDTQYF.

Note on this clone: The read finishes 3 residues shy of the CDR3 end, and the germline J gene is used to complete it. V and J are TRBV20-1 and TRBJ2-6, with D perhaps matching TRBD2 (6 bases). The V end lost 1 base, the J end lost 2 bases, and 18 bases lay between the germline ends. Germline assignment: CDR1 DFQATT and CDR2 SNEGSKA (reference sequence). The CDR3 runs to 18 residues. Incomplete CDR3 DNA: TGCAGTGCTAGAGCCCTGGAAGGCGGGGTAGCTGGGGCCAACGTC. Protein product: CSARALEGGVAGANV. The entire CDR3 protein is CSARALEGGVAGANVLTF.

With respect to this clone: The read comes to an end 3 residues before the CDR3 does, leaving the germline J gene to fill in the end. This chain joins TRBV7-9 and TRBJ1-4; D perhaps matches TRBD1 (6 bases). Trimming pared 5 bases from V and 8 bases from J, leaving 15 bases between. From germline, CDR1 is SEHNR and CDR2 FQNEAQ (reference sequence). The CDR3 spans 14 residues. The CDR3 DNA, read in part, is TGTGCCAGCAGCACAGGGTCTAGGATGGAAAAA. Translated: CASSTGSRMEK. Given in full, the CDR3 is CASSTGSRMEKLFF. The complete variable domain, with remaining parts taken from reference TRBV7-9 and TRBJ1-4, reads DTGVSQNPRHKITKRGQNVTFRCDPISEHNRLYWYRQTLGQGPEFLTYFQNEAQLEKSRLLSDRFSAERPKGSFSTLEIQRTEQGDSAMYLCASSTGSRMEKLFFGSGTQLSVL.

Concerning this clone: The read gets to within 3 residues of the CDR3 end, and the germline J gene fills in the rest. The chain links TRBV29-1 to TRBJ2-7, with a weak D call TRBD1 (6 bases). Trimming took off 7 bases at V and 3 bases at J, with 22 bases between the two ends. CDR1 is SQVTM, CDR2 ANQGSEA, per germline. This CDR3 has 15 amino acids. The CDR3 is CSASTVTGSLYEQYF. The CDR3 DNA, read in part, is TGCAGCGCATCGACTGTCACAGGGTCCCTCTACGAG.

The CDR3 sequence is CASSSGQGSNQPQHF. Incomplete CDR3 DNA: TGTGCCAGTAGTTCCGGACAGGGTAGCAATCAGCCC. The V gene is TRBV19, the J gene TRBJ1-5; 8 bases are shared with TRBD1. The CDR3 is cut off 3 residues early in the read; its end comes from the germline J gene. CDR1 and CDR2 from the germline V gene are LNHDA and SQIVND (reference sequence). V lost 5 bases, J lost 0 bases, and 3 bases stayed unmatched. The CDR3 totals 15 residues.

In the case of this clone: The read ends 3 residues before the CDR3 terminus; that terminus is restored from the germline J gene. This chain links TRBV7-3 with TRBJ1-4; D gene unclear. Germline V lookup: CDR1 SGHTA, CDR2 FQGTGA. The CDR3 runs 13 residues. Trimming cost V 2 bases and J 8 bases, with 9 bases left between them. The covered CDR3 bases are TGTGCCAGCAGCTTACGGGGAGGGGAAAAA. This sequence encodes CASSLRGGEK. The full-length CDR3 reads as CASSLRGGEKLFF.